These T cell receptor beta chains were read from a single sample in a study of control samples from healthy donors and cancer patients. Clones were read by immunoSEQ multiplex PCR, and TCRdb kept only the in-frame ones, dropping some. The sample comprises some 25,000 clones, approximately 78% of which are singletons, and under 30% rests with the top ten. The sequencing input was PBMCs. The receptor set was obtained from a man in his sixties with colorectal cancer. The CDR3 runs from the conserved cysteine through the conserved F or W. D genes are given only for firm matches. Clone sizes are given selectively: once, few, many, or a class where the clone is expanded.

D: .; J: TRBJ2-1; size: once; V: TRBV10-1; CDR3: CASSRDPTYNEQFF; DNA: TGCGCCAGCAGCCGGGACCCAACCTACAATGAGCAGTTCTTC
D: .; J: TRBJ2-3; size: .; V: TRBV5-4; CDR3: CASSLGATGRLDTQYF; DNA: TGTGCCAGCAGCTTGGGGGCGACCGGCCGGTTAGATACGCAGTATTTT
D: TRBD2; J: TRBJ2-2; size: few; V: TRBV19; CDR3: CASSIRGGTPGELFF; DNA: TGTGCCAGTAGTATCCGCGGGGGAACCCCCGGGGAGCTGTTTTTT
D: .; J: TRBJ1-6; size: once; V: TRBV5-1; CDR3: CASSLAGRGQSPLHF; DNA: TGCGCCAGCAGCTTGGCAGGGAGGGGCCAGTCACCCCTCCACTTT
D: .; J: TRBJ1-2; size: .; V: TRBV6-5; CDR3: CASSYGRGNYGYTF; DNA: TGTGCCAGCAGTTACGGGAGGGGTAACTATGGCTACACCTTC
D: TRBD1; J: TRBJ1-2; size: .; V: TRBV10-3; CDR3: CAISGRGPPQVYGYTF; DNA: TGTGCCATCAGTGGGAGGGGGCCTCCGCAGGTTTATGGCTACACCTTC
D: .; J: TRBJ2-2; size: .; V: TRBV5-4; CDR3: CASSWRGVGANTGELFF; DNA: TGTGCCAGCAGCTGGAGGGGGGTCGGGGCGAACACCGGGGAGCTGTTTTTT
D: TRBD1; J: TRBJ1-3; size: .; V: TRBV30; CDR3: CAQGGSGNTIYF; DNA: TGTGCCCAGGGGGGGTCCGGAAACACCATATATTTT
D: .; J: TRBJ2-3; size: .; V: TRBV7-9; CDR3: CASSRSGGSTDTQYF; DNA: TGTGCCAGCAGCCGTTCCGGGGGATCCACAGATACGCAGTATTTT
D: TRBD1; J: TRBJ1-5; size: .; V: TRBV19; CDR3: CASSYRNRGGTQPQHF; DNA: TGTGCCAGTAGTTACAGGAACAGGGGCGGTACTCAGCCCCAGCATTTT
D: TRBD1; J: TRBJ2-3; size: .; V: TRBV6-4; CDR3: CASSEAGGISDTQYF; DNA: TGTGCCAGCAGTGAGGCAGGGGGTATCTCAGATACGCAGTATTTT
D: .; J: TRBJ2-3; size: .; V: TRBV24-1; CDR3: CATSDYTGPSVGADTQYF; DNA: TGTGCCACCAGTGACTACACCGGGCCTTCGGTGGGAGCAGATACGCAGTATTTT
D: .; J: TRBJ1-1; size: .; V: TRBV6-5; CDR3: CASTWGRMNTEAFF; DNA: TGTGCCAGCACCTGGGGGCGGATGAACACTGAAGCTTTCTTT
D: TRBD2; J: TRBJ2-2; size: .; V: TRBV2; CDR3: CASSPSGGAATGELFF; DNA: TGTGCCAGCTCCCCTAGCGGGGGGGCCGCGACCGGGGAGCTGTTTTTT
D: .; J: TRBJ1-4; size: .; V: TRBV5-1; CDR3: CASSLQGESEKLFF; DNA: TGCGCCAGCAGCTTGCAGGGTGAGAGTGAAAAACTGTTTTTT
D: .; J: TRBJ2-1; size: .; V: TRBV11-2; CDR3: CASTLLLGTGGSYNQQFF; DNA: TGTGCCAGCACCTTATTGCTCGGGACGGGGGGCTCCTACAATCAGCAGTTCTTC
D: TRBD1; J: TRBJ1-2; size: .; V: TRBV7-2; CDR3: CASSLVGDSSYGYTF; DNA: TGTGCCAGCAGCTTAGTTGGGGACAGCTCCTATGGCTACACCTTC
D: .; J: TRBJ1-1; size: .; V: TRBV10-2; CDR3: CASSEGWWEAFF; DNA: TGCGCCAGCAGTGAGGGATGGTGGGAAGCTTTCTTT
D: TRBD2; J: TRBJ2-1; size: .; V: TRBV2; CDR3: CASSEDGASGSNEQFF; DNA: TGTGCCAGCAGCGAGGATGGGGCTAGCGGGTCCAATGAGCAGTTCTTC
D: .; J: TRBJ2-3; size: .; V: TRBV7-2; CDR3: CASSPQGGTDTQYF; DNA: TGTGCCAGCAGCCCCCAGGGGGGGACAGATACGCAGTATTTT
D: .; J: TRBJ2-3; size: few; V: TRBV12-2; CDR3: CASRLASVSDTQYF; DNA: TGTGCAAGTCGCTTAGCTTCTGTCTCAGATACGCAGTATTTT
D: .; J: TRBJ1-2; size: .; V: TRBV5-1; CDR3: CASSKDTNPDYGYTF; DNA: TGCGCCAGCAGCAAGGACACGAACCCAGACTATGGCTACACCTTC
D: TRBD2; J: TRBJ2-2; size: .; V: TRBV7-2; CDR3: CASSWASSGGAKGGELFF; DNA: TGTGCCAGCAGCTGGGCTTCTAGCGGGGGGGCTAAGGGCGGGGAGCTGTTTTTT
D: .; J: TRBJ1-2; size: .; V: TRBV19; CDR3: CAISDGPYGYTF; DNA: TGTGCCATTTCGGACGGGCCCTATGGCTACACCTTC
D: .; J: TRBJ1-2; size: .; V: TRBV6-2/TRBV6-3; CDR3: CASSRDNGYGYTF; DNA: TGTGCCAGCAGTCGGGACAACGGCTATGGCTACACCTTC
D: TRBD1; J: TRBJ2-1; size: .; V: TRBV7-6; CDR3: CASSPTGAAYNEQFF; DNA: TGTGCCAGCAGCCCAACAGGGGCGGCCTACAATGAGCAGTTCTTC
D: .; J: TRBJ1-5; size: .; V: TRBV7-6; CDR3: CASSKRSDQPQHF; DNA: TGTGCCAGCAGCAAACGCAGCGATCAGCCCCAGCATTTT
D: .; J: TRBJ2-3; size: .; V: TRBV7-2; CDR3: CASSLGISARTDTQYF; DNA: TGTGCCAGCAGCTTGGGTATCTCCGCCCGCACAGATACGCAGTATTTT
D: .; J: TRBJ1-1; size: once; V: TRBV6-5; CDR3: CASRLLHREDTEAFF; DNA: TGTGCCAGCAGACTATTACATCGGGAGGACACTGAAGCTTTCTTT
D: TRBD2; J: TRBJ2-2; size: .; V: TRBV7-7; CDR3: CASSLLLAGGPQGTGELFF; DNA: TGTGCCAGCAGCCTCCTACTAGCGGGGGGGCCTCAGGGCACCGGGGAGCTGTTTTTT
D: TRBD1; J: TRBJ1-5; size: .; V: TRBV2; CDR3: CASSQISQRQGQPQHF; DNA: TGTGCCAGCAGCCAAATTTCCCAGAGACAGGGACAGCCCCAGCATTTT
D: TRBD2; J: TRBJ2-1; size: .; V: TRBV5-1; CDR3: CASSPGTSLNNEQFF; DNA: TGCGCCAGCAGCCCCGGGACTAGCTTGAACAATGAGCAGTTCTTC
D: TRBD2; J: TRBJ2-1; size: .; V: TRBV11-2; CDR3: CASSLGTSPSYNEQFF; DNA: TGTGCCAGCAGCTTGGGGACTAGTCCTTCCTACAATGAGCAGTTCTTC
D: .; J: TRBJ2-6; size: .; V: TRBV11-2; CDR3: CASSLFGANVLTF; DNA: TGTGCCAGCAGCTTATTTGGGGCCAACGTCCTGACTTTC
D: .; J: TRBJ2-1; size: .; V: TRBV11-3; CDR3: CASSPGEGEQFF; DNA: TGTGCCAGCAGCCCCGGGGAAGGTGAGCAGTTCTTC
D: .; J: TRBJ1-1; size: .; V: TRBV7-2; CDR3: CASSFRDGEAFF; DNA: TGTGCCAGCAGCTTCCGGGACGGTGAAGCTTTCTTT
D: .; J: TRBJ1-1; size: .; V: TRBV6-1; CDR3: CASIDQGGYTEAFF; DNA: TGTGCCAGCATTGATCAGGGTGGGTACACTGAAGCTTTCTTT
D: .; J: TRBJ1-4; size: .; V: TRBV5-1; CDR3: CASSGGNENEKLFF; DNA: TGCGCCAGCAGTGGAGGGAACGAAAATGAAAAACTGTTTTTT
D: .; J: TRBJ2-3; size: .; V: TRBV3-1/TRBV3-2; CDR3: CASSSEPSTDTQYF; DNA: TGTGCCAGCAGTAGCGAGCCGAGCACAGATACGCAGTATTTT